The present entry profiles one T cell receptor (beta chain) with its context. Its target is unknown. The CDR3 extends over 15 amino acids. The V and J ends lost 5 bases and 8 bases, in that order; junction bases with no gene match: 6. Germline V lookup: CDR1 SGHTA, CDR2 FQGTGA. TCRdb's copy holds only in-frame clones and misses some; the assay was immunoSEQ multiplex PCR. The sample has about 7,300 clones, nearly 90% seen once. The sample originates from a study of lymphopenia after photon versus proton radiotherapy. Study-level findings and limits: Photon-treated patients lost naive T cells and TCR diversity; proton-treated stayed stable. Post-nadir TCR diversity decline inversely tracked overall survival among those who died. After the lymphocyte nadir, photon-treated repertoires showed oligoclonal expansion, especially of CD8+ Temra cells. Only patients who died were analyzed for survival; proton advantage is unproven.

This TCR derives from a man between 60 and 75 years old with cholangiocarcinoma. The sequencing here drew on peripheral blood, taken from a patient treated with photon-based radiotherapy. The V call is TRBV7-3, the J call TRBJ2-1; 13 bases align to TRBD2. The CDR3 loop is CASSIGLAGAHEQFF. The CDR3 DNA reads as TGTGCCAGCAGCATCGGACTAGCGGGAGCCCATGAGCAGTTCTTC.